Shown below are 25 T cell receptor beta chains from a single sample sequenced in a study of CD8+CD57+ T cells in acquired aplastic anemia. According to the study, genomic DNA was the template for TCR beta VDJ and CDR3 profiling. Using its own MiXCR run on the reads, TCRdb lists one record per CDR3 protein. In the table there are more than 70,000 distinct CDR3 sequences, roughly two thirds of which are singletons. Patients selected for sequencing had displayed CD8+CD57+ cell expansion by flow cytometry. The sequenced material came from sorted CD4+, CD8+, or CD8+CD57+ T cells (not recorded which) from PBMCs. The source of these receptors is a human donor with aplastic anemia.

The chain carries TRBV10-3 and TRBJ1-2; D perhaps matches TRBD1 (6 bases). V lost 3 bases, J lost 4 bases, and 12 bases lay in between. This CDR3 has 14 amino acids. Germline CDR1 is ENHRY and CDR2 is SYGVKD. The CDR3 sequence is CAISEGGGGYGYTF. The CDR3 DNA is TGTGCCATCAGTGAAGGGGGAGGGGGCTATGGCTACACCTTC.

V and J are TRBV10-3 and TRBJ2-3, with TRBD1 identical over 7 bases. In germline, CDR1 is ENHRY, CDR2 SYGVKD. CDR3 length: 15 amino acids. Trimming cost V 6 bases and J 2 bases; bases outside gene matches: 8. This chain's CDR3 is CAIRTGTAYTDTQYF. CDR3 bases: TGTGCCATCAGGACAGGGACAGCCTACACAGATACGCAGTATTTT.

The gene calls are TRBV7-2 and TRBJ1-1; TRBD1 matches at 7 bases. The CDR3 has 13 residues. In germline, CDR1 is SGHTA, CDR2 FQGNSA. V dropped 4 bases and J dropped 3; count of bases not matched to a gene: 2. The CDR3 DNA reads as TGTGCCAGCAGCTCGACAGGGTACACTGAAGCTTTCTTT. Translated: CASSSTGYTEAFF.

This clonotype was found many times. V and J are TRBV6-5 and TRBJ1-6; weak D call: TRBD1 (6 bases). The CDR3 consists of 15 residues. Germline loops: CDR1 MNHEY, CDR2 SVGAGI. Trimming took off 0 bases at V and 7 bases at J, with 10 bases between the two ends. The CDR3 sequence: CASSYSTGSNSPLHF. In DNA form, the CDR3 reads TGTGCCAGCAGTTACTCCACAGGGTCGAATTCACCCCTCCACTTT.

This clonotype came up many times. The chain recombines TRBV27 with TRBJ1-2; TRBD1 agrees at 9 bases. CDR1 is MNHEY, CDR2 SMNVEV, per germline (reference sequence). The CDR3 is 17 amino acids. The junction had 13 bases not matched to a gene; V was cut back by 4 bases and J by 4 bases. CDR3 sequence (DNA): TGTGCCAGCAGTTCCCTCGACAGGGGGTCGTTGATCTATGGCTACACCTTC. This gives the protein CASSSLDRGSLIYGYTF.

The CDR3 sequence is CASSFSAGSYEQYF. CDR3 coding DNA: TGTGCCAGCAGTTTTTCGGCAGGGAGCTACGAGCAGTACTTC. The chain employs TRBV12-3 or TRBV12-4 and TRBJ2-7; TRBD1 or TRBD2 may be the D gene (5 bases each). V lost 3 bases and J lost 3, with 12 bases in between. The CDR3 length is 14 residues.

In DNA, the CDR3 is TGTGCCAGCGGCAGAGACAGGGTACAGCCCCAGCATTTT. Protein: CASGRDRVQPQHF. The rearrangement uses TRBV19 and TRBJ1-5, with 7 bases matching TRBD1. Trimming took 9 bases from V and 7 from J; bases not matched to a gene: 9. Germline V CDR1 and CDR2: LNHDA, SQIVND (reference sequence). The CDR3 spans 13 residues.

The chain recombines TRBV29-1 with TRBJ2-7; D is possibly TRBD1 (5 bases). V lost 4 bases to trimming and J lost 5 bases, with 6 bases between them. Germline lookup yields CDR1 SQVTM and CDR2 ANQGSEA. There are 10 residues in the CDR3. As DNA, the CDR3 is TGCAGCGTTGCAGGGAACGAGCAGTACTTC. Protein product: CSVAGNEQYF.

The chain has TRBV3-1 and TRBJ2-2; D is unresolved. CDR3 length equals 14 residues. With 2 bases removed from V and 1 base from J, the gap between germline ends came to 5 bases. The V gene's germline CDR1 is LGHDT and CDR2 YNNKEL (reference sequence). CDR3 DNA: TGTGCCAGCAGCCAAAATTTGAACACCGGGGAGCTGTTTTTT. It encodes CASSQNLNTGELFF.

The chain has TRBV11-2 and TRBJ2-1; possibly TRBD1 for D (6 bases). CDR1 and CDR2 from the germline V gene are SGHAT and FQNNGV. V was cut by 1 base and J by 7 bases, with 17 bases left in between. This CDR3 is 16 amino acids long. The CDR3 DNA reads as TGTGCCAGCAGCTTAGTCTTTTTAGGTAGGGGGAATGAGCAGTTCTTC. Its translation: CASSLVFLGRGNEQFF.

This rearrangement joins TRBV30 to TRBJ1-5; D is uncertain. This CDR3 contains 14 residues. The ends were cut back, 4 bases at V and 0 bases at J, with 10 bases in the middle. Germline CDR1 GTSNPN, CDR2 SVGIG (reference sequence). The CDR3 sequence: CAWTAQNSNQPQHF. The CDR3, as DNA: TGTGCCTGGACGGCCCAGAATAGCAATCAGCCCCAGCATTTT. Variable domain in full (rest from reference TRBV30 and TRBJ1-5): SQTIHQWPATLVQPVGSPLSLECTVEGTSNPNLYWYRQAAGRGLQLLFYSVGIGQISSEVPQNLSASRPQDRQFILSSKKLLLSDSGFYLCAWTAQNSNQPQHFGDGTRLSIL.

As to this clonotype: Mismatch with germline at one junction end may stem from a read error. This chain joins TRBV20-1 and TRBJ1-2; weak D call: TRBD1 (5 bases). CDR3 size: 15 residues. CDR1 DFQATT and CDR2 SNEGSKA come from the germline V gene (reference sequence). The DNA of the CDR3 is TGCGGTGCCCTGTCCCCCATGGGGGGAGGCTATGGCTACACCTTC. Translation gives CGALSPMGGGYGYTF.

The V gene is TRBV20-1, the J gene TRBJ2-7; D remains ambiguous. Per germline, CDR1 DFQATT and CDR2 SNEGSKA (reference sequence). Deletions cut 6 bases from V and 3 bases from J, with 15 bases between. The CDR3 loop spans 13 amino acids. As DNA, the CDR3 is TGCAGTGCAATTCTGGACGGTGACTACGAGCAGTACTTC. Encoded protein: CSAILDGDYEQYF.

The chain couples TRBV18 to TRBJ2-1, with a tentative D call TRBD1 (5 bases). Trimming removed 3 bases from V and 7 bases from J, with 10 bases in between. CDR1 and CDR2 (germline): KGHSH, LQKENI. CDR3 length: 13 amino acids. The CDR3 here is CASSPQTENEQFF. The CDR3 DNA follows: TGTGCCAGCTCACCCCAGACAGAGAATGAGCAGTTCTTC.

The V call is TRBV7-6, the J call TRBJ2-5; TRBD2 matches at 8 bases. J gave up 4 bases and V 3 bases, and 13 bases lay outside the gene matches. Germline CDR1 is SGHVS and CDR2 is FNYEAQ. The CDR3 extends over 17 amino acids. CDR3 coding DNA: TGTGCCAGCAGCTTCCCCTCAGACCGGGGGGGCGGAGAGACCCAGTACTTC. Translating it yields CASSFPSDRGGGETQYF.

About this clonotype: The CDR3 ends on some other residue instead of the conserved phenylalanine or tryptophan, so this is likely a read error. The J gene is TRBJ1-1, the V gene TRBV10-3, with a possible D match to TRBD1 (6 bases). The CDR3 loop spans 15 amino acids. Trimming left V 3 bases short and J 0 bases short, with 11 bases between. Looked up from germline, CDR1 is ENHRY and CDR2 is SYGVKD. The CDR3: CAISDRQGMNTEAFS. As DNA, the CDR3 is TGTGCCATCAGTGATCGGCAGGGGATGAACACTGAAGCTTTCTCT.

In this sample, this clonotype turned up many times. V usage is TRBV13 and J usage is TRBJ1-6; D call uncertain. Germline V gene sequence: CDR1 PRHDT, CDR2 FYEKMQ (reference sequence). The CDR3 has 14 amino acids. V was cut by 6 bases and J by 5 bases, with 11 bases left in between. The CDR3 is CASSPDANNSPLHF. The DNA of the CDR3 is TGTGCCAGCAGTCCGGACGCCAATAATTCACCCCTCCACTTT.

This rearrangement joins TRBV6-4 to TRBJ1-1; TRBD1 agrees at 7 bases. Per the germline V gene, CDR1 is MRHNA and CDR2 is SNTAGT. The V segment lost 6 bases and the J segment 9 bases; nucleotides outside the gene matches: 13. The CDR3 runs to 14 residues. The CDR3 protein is CASRGGTGANKAFF. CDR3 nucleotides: TGTGCCAGCAGGGGAGGAACAGGGGCGAACAAAGCTTTCTTT.

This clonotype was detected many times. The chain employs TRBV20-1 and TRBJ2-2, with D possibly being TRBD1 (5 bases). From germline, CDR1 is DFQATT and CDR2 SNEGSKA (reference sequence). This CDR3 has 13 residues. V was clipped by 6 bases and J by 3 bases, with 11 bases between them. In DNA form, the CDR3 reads TGCAGTGCCAAAGACAGTCACACCGGGGAGCTGTTTTTT. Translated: CSAKDSHTGELFF.

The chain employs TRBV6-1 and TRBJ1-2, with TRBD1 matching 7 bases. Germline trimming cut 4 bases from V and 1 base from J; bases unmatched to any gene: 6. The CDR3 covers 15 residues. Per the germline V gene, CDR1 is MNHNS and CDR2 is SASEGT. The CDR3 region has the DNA TGTGCCAGCAGTGTGCGGGACAGAAGTAACTATGGCTACACCTTC. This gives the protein CASSVRDRSNYGYTF.

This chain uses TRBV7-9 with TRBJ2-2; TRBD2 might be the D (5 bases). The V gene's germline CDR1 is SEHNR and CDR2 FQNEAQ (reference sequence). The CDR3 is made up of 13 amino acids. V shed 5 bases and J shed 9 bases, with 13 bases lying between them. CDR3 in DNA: TGTGCCAGCAGCCGCGAGGAGGACCGGGAGCTGTTTTTT. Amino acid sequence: CASSREEDRELFF.

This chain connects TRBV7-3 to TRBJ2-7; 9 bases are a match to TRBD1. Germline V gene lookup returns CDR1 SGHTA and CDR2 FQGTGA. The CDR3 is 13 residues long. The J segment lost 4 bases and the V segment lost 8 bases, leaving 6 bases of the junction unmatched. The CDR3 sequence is CASGLQGAYEQYF. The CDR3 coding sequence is TGTGCCAGCGGTTTACAGGGGGCTTACGAGCAGTACTTC.

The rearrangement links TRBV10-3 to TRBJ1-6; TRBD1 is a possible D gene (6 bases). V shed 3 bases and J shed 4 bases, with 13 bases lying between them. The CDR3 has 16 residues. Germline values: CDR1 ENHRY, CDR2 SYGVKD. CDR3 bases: TGTGCCATCAGTGACGAGGGGGGGGTTTATAATTCACCCCTCCACTTT. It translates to CAISDEGGVYNSPLHF.

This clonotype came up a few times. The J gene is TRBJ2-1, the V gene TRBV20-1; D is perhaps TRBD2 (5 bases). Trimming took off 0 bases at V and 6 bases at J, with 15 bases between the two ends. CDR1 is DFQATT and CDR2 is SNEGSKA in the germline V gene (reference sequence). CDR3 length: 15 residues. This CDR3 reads CSARDLAGMVNEQFF. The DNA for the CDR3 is TGCAGTGCTAGAGATCTTGCGGGTATGGTCAATGAGCAGTTCTTC.

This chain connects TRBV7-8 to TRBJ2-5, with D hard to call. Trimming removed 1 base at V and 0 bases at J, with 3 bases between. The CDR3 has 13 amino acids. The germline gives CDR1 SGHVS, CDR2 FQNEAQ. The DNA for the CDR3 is TGTGCCAGCAGCTTAGGAGACCAAGAGACCCAGTACTTC. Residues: CASSLGDQETQYF.